Sequencing of this TCR beta chain was carried out in a study of T-cell memory formation after mild COVID-19. CDR3 length: 15 amino acids. Germline CDR1 is DFQATT and CDR2 is SNEGSKA (reference sequence). V lost 2 bases and J 3 bases, leaving 15 bases between the germline ends. Sample barcodes and UMIs were carried by the TCR alpha and TCR beta cDNA libraries that 5'RACE generated with constant-segment primers. TCRdb passed the 5' RACE reads through MiXCR, listing each CDR3 protein once. The table includes about 130,000 distinct CDR3 sequences, approximately 17% detected once. There are a few counts of this clonotype.

The TCR comes from a man younger than 30 who had mild COVID-19 (a few samples of this study predate the infection). Cell type and time point are not known. Sequencing was performed on PBMCs or a T cell subset sorted from them (not recorded which). The chain employs TRBV20-1 and TRBJ2-3; TRBD2 is a possible D gene (5 bases). The CDR3 region has the DNA TGCAGTGCTAGAAGCCCACACCGGGGTACAGATACGCAGTATTTT. It specifies CSARSPHRGTDTQYF.